These T cell receptor beta chains were read from a single sample in a study of beta chain features in type 1 diabetes. Data came from immunoSEQ multiplex PCR; TCRdb stores just in-frame clones and leaves some out. The table includes over 500,000 clones, roughly 15% detected once. Sequencing input: naive CD4+ T cells from blood. These receptors all come from a man aged 18 to 29 in good health. Each CDR3 is given with its conserved first and last residue. Fields, in order: D gene, V gene, J gene, clone size, CDR3 protein, CDR3 DNA. D genes are given only for firm matches. Clone size is shown for a subset of rows, as once, few, many or a class of expanded clone.

>NA|TRBV7-9|TRBJ1-3|few
CASSSGQSSGNTIYF
TGTGCCAGCAGCTCCGGGCAGAGCTCTGGAAACACCATATATTTT
>NA|TRBV4-1|TRBJ2-2|NA
CASRQSERFNTGELFF
TGCGCCAGCAGACAGAGTGAGCGATTCAACACCGGGGAGCTGTTTTTT
>TRBD1|TRBV12-5|TRBJ1-5|few
CASRPYRGRENQPQHF
TGTGCTAGTCGCCCCTACAGGGGAAGAGAGAATCAGCCCCAGCATTTT
>NA|TRBV6-5|TRBJ1-4|few
CASRGGLGEKLFF
TGTGCCAGTCGCGGGGGTTTGGGTGAAAAACTGTTTTTT
>NA|TRBV10-3|TRBJ1-5|NA
CAIRSTDSNQPQHF
TGTGCCATCAGGTCAACAGATTCCAATCAGCCCCAGCATTTT
>NA|TRBV9|TRBJ2-5|few
CASSATGKTAAATQYF
TGTGCCAGCAGCGCGACTGGTAAGACCGCCGCAGCGACCCAGTACTTC
>TRBD2|TRBV5-1|TRBJ2-5|few
CASTRTSGGQETQYF
TGCGCCAGCACCAGGACTAGCGGGGGCCAAGAGACCCAGTACTTC
>NA|TRBV6-5|TRBJ2-3|NA
CASSQGDTQYF
TGTGCCAGCAGCCAGGGAGATACGCAGTATTTT
>NA|TRBV4-3|TRBJ2-1|NA
CASSQDHKNNEQFF
TGCGCCAGCAGCCAAGATCACAAGAACAATGAGCAGTTCTTC
>TRBD1|TRBV5-4|TRBJ1-3|NA
CASKGKGAGGNTIYF
TGTGCCAGCAAGGGAAAGGGGGCGGGCGGAAACACCATATATTTT
>TRBD1|TRBV7-2|TRBJ1-2|NA
CASSPGGRNYGYTF
TGTGCCAGCAGCCCAGGGGGCAGGAACTATGGCTACACCTTC
>NA|TRBV5-1|TRBJ2-2|NA
CASSLASGTGGELFF
TGCGCCAGCAGCTTGGCTTCAGGGACCGGCGGGGAGCTGTTTTTT
>NA|TRBV4-2|TRBJ2-7|NA
CASSQGDNSYEQYF
TGTGCCAGCAGCCAGGGGGACAATTCCTACGAGCAGTACTTC
>NA|TRBV9|TRBJ2-2|few
CASSVDVGAGELFF
TGTGCCAGCAGCGTAGACGTGGGGGCCGGGGAGCTGTTTTTT